This T cell receptor (beta chain) was observed in a study of early T cells in non-severe SARS-CoV-2 infection (dated by TCRdb to the early 2020s). Regarding the complete study: Because TCR sequencing relied on bulk RNA taken from unsorted whole blood, pairing of alpha and beta chains was not possible. Study-wide findings and limitations: VDJdb matching was skewed toward anti-spike CD8 responses and likely underestimated virus-specific expansions, missing private and CD4 specificities.

Sequences SGHTA (CDR1) and FQGNSA (CDR2) are obtained from the germline V gene. Taken from cysteine to phenylalanine, the CDR3 has 14 residues. Only the CDR3 portion is preserved as DNA: 42 bases, with reading frame beginning at the first base. V is clipped by 3 bases and J by 7 bases, and the sequence between their germline boundaries is 13 bases long. The study was a case-control design nested within a healthcare worker cohort in London, UK, with weekly nasopharyngeal swab PCR tests and blood sampling. Healthcare workers were enrolled in the week of the UK lockdown, from 23 to 31 March 2020, and were followed every week for up to roughly 16 weeks. Library method: 5' RACE. Sequencing was carried out with a NextSeq 500. Unique molecular identifiers were attached to individual cDNA molecules in the TCR library protocol so that sequencing error and PCR bias could be corrected. Both TCR alpha and beta chains were sequenced, and tight co-correlation was observed between alpha and beta sequence abundances in each sample. On the study's bioinformatics: Decombinator V4 was used to perform V gene, J gene and CDR3 annotation of TCR sequences. Expanded TCRs were defined as changing significantly between any two time points under a Poisson model with p below 0.0001. TCR abundances were normalised to the total number of TCRs sequenced in each sample and reported as counts per million. MAIT TCRs were defined by TRAV1-2 paired with TRAJ12, TRAJ20 or TRAJ33, and iNKT TCRs by TRAV10 paired with TRAJ18. A search of VDJdb, accessed on 1 November 2021, was run for TCRs annotated to CMV, EBV and SARS-CoV-2, with TCRs annotated for multiple antigens excluded. TCRdb itself trimmed the public reads at Q25 with fastp, ran MiXCR and retained productive beta chains. One record per CDR3 amino acid sequence lists the most common genes and DNA. The V and J calls and clone size come from TCRdb's table, not from the authors' own analysis. The sample records about 54,000 distinct CDR3 sequences, less than 9.5% of which are singletons. The ten largest clones add up to roughly a tenth of the sample.

This clonotype occurred a few times. The antigen it binds to is not known. No clone much larger than this one lies a single base away; base qualities are absent. Sample: whole blood, taken at baseline. The V and J segments used are TRBV7-2 and TRBJ1-5, with TRBD1 tentatively as D gene (6 bases match). This receptor was taken from an adult who was a healthcare worker with PCR-confirmed SARS-CoV-2 infection or an uninfected control (not recorded which). The nucleotides read TGTGCCAGCAGCTTTTGGCAGGGGTTGCAGCCCCAGCATTTT. It codes for CASSFWQGLQPQHF.